Following are 32 T cell receptor beta chains from one sample sequenced in a study of T-cell reconstitution after alpha-beta-depleted transplantation in children. During its preparation, the TCRbeta library received unique molecular identifiers. A single record per CDR3 protein comes from TCRdb applying MiXCR to the PCR reads. The sample consists of 440,000 or so distinct CDR3 sequences, 43% of them appearing once. Sample: PBMCs, taken before TCRalphabeta/CD19-depleted stem cell transplant. The receptors shown here come from a girl aged 2 to 9 with aplastic anemia, due to receive a stem cell transplant.

This clonotype was detected many times. This chain uses TRBV5-1 with TRBJ2-3; TRBD2 might be the D (6 bases). This CDR3 comprises 16 residues. Trimming stripped 0 bases from V and 0 bases from J, with 11 bases between. Germline lookup yields CDR1 SGHRS and CDR2 YFSETQ. The CDR3 DNA reads TGCGCCAGCAGCTTGGACCCGGGAGTGAGCACAGATACGCAGTATTTT. Translation gives CASSLDPGVSTDTQYF. Full variable domain (missing parts from reference TRBV5-1 and TRBJ2-3): KAGVTQTPRYLIKTRGQQVTLSCSPISGHRSVSWYQQTPGQGLQFLFEYFSETQRNKGNFPGRFSGRQFSNSRSEMNVSTLELGDSALYLCASSLDPGVSTDTQYFGPGTRLTVL.

The chain combines TRBV19 with TRBJ2-7; 7 bases match TRBD1. The CDR3 runs 15 residues. Germline V gene sequence: CDR1 LNHDA, CDR2 SQIVND (reference sequence). J gave up 4 bases and V 4 bases, and 10 bases lay outside the gene matches. CDR3 in DNA: TGTGCCAGTAGTAGAGGGGACGGACAGGTATACGAGCAGTACTTC. It encodes CASSRGDGQVYEQYF.

This clonotype was seen more than once but under ten times. J is TRBJ2-1 and V is TRBV24-1; 9 bases are shared with TRBD2. J was trimmed by 4 bases and V by 3 bases; bases with no gene match: 3. Germline V CDR1 and CDR2: KGHDR, SFDVKD. The CDR3 consists of 15 residues. The chain's CDR3 is CATSDSGRTYNEQFF. The CDR3 DNA is TGTGCCACCAGTGATAGCGGGAGGACGTACAATGAGCAGTTCTTC.

V is TRBV29-1 and J is TRBJ2-1; 7 nucleotides match TRBD2. The CDR3 runs 14 residues. Germline V CDR1 and CDR2: SQVTM, ANQGSEA. The V gene end was trimmed by 3 bases and the J gene end by 5 bases; junction bases not matched to a gene: 7. Here the CDR3 reads CSVEFQRGNNEQFF. DNA for the CDR3: TGCAGCGTTGAGTTCCAGCGGGGTAACAATGAGCAGTTCTTC.

This rearrangement joins TRBV3-1 to TRBJ2-3, with D maybe TRBD2 (6 bases). V was shortened by 4 bases and J by 9 bases, with 14 bases between the two germline ends. The CDR3 loop spans 13 amino acids. Per germline, CDR1 LGHDT and CDR2 YNNKEL (reference sequence). CDR3 bases: TGTGCCAGCAGCCCTTCGGGAGCAGGGACGCAGTATTTT. This codes for CASSPSGAGTQYF.

This chain uses TRBV20-1 with TRBJ2-2; 11 nucleotides match TRBD1. The CDR3 sequence is 15 residues long. J was trimmed by 7 bases and V by 2 bases; bases with no gene match: 6. CDR1 and CDR2 from the germline V gene are DFQATT and SNEGSKA (reference sequence). The CDR3 here is CSARKGTGGIGELFF. The CDR3 DNA follows: TGCAGTGCTAGAAAGGGGACAGGGGGGATCGGGGAGCTGTTTTTT.

This clonotype was detected a few times. This chain uses TRBV30 with TRBJ2-7; the D is unclear. V gave up 2 bases and J gave up 6 bases, with 5 bases separating them. Germline values: CDR1 GTSNPN, CDR2 SVGIG (reference sequence). This CDR3 region has 10 residues. The CDR3 nucleotides read TGTGCCTGGAGTCTATCCGAGCAGTACTTC. Its protein is CAWSLSEQYF.

This clonotype was detected only a few times. The V and J genes are TRBV6-1 and TRBJ1-2; D might be TRBD1 (6 bases). Germline CDR1 and CDR2: MNHNS and SASEGT. The CDR3 covers 14 residues. The V and J ends lost 5 bases and 5 bases respectively, with 15 bases between them. CDR3 loop: CASSPAGGLYGYTF. The CDR3, as DNA: TGTGCCAGCAGTCCCGCCGGGGGGCTGTATGGCTACACCTTC.

The table lists this clonotype with many counts. This sequence joins TRBV15 and TRBJ2-1, with D hard to call. The CDR3 loop spans 12 amino acids. In germline, CDR1 is LNHNV, CDR2 YYDKDF (reference sequence). Trimming took off 6 bases at V and 0 bases at J, with 3 bases between the two ends. In DNA form, the CDR3 reads TGTGCCACCAGGAGCTCCTACAATGAGCAGTTCTTC. Its protein product is CATRSSYNEQFF.

The chain couples TRBV5-5 to TRBJ2-3; D might be TRBD2 (5 bases). Germline CDR1 reads SGHKS; CDR2 reads YYEKEE (reference sequence). The CDR3 contains 13 residues. V dropped 0 bases and J dropped 5 bases, with 7 bases sitting between them. CDR3 bases: TGTGCCAGCAGCTTGGAGGGAGAAGATACGCAGTATTTT. Translated, it gives CASSLEGEDTQYF.

This sequence joins TRBV10-3 and TRBJ1-2; 8 bases match TRBD1. Per the germline V gene, CDR1 is ENHRY and CDR2 is SYGVKD. V lost 6 bases and J lost 1; bases outside the gene matches: 10. The CDR3 has 16 amino acids. The CDR3 region is CAIRTDRAASNYGYTF. CDR3 DNA: TGTGCCATCAGGACGGACAGGGCCGCTAGTAACTATGGCTACACCTTC.

The V and J genes are TRBV6-5 and TRBJ2-7; unclear D gene. Trimming shortened V by 0 bases and J by 0 bases, and 18 bases separated the two germline ends. The CDR3 loop spans 18 amino acids. CDR1 MNHEY and CDR2 SVGAGI come from the germline V gene. The CDR3 region has the DNA TGTGCCAGCAGTTACTCGTCTGGTTTGGGTCGGTACTCCTACGAGCAGTACTTC. It yields the protein CASSYSSGLGRYSYEQYF.

This clonotype was seen ten or more times. The chain joins TRBV11-3 to TRBJ2-3; perhaps TRBD1 as D (6 bases). CDR3 length: 13 residues. Germline V CDR1 and CDR2: SGHNT, YENEEA. V was pared by 6 bases and J by 6 bases, with 13 bases between. DNA of the CDR3: TGTGCCAGCAGTGGCCGTGACAGGGATACGCAGTATTTT. It yields the protein CASSGRDRDTQYF.

This clonotype occurred many times. The J gene is TRBJ2-3, the V gene TRBV15; TRBD2 is a possible D gene (5 bases). This CDR3 spans 14 amino acids. V was clipped by 0 bases and J by 3 bases, with 7 bases between them. CDR1 is LNHNV and CDR2 is YYDKDF in the germline V gene (reference sequence). The CDR3 region has the DNA TGTGCCACCAGCAGAGACCCGGGGACAGATACGCAGTATTTT. Encoded protein: CATSRDPGTDTQYF.

This clonotype showed up many times. The chain employs TRBV12-3 or TRBV12-4 and TRBJ2-7; possibly TRBD1 for D (6 bases). V was clipped by 7 bases and J by 6 bases, with 16 bases between them. The CDR3 loop spans 13 amino acids. CDR3 nucleotide sequence: TGTGCCAGCACCGGCAGGGGATTGGGCGAGCAGTACTTC. Protein product: CASTGRGLGEQYF.

This chain links TRBV30 with TRBJ2-5, with 7 bases fitting TRBD2. The J segment lost 4 bases and the V segment lost 4 bases, leaving 6 bases of the junction unmatched. The CDR3 loop spans 13 amino acids. Germline V CDR1 and CDR2: GTSNPN, SVGIG (reference sequence). The CDR3, as DNA: TGTGCCTGGACGCGGGGGTTCGGAGAGACCCAGTACTTC. It yields the protein CAWTRGFGETQYF. Combining the CDR3 with reference TRBV30 and TRBJ2-5 gives the whole variable domain SQTIHQWPATLVQPVGSPLSLECTVEGTSNPNLYWYRQAAGRGLQLLFYSVGIGQISSEVPQNLSASRPQDRQFILSSKKLLLSDSGFYLCAWTRGFGETQYFGPGTRLLVL.

This chain uses TRBV6-1 with TRBJ2-7; tentatively, D is TRBD1 or TRBD2 (5 bases each). V was clipped by 6 bases and J by 3 bases, with 18 bases between them. The CDR3 is made up of 15 amino acids. Germline loops: CDR1 MNHNS, CDR2 SASEGT. CDR3 in amino acids: CASRDTPGRLYEQYF. DNA of the CDR3: TGTGCCAGCAGGGATACCCCGGGACGCCTCTACGAGCAGTACTTC.

This clonotype was seen only a few times. V usage is TRBV20-1 and J usage is TRBJ1-3, with TRBD1 matching over 7 bases. The CDR3 covers 15 residues. Germline V gene lookup returns CDR1 DFQATT and CDR2 SNEGSKA (reference sequence). The J segment lost 4 bases and the V segment lost 3 bases, leaving 9 bases of the junction unmatched. Written as DNA, the CDR3 is TGCAGTGCTAGGTTGAATACAGGGGTCGGAAACACCATATATTTT. It translates to CSARLNTGVGNTIYF.

The chain combines TRBV18 with TRBJ2-3; D gene uncertain. Germline CDR1 is KGHSH and CDR2 is LQKENI. The CDR3 spans 17 residues. Trimming took 2 bases from V and 2 from J, leaving 17 bases between them. In DNA, the CDR3 is TGTGCCAGCTCACCAAGACACACGATGCCCCTCACAGATACGCAGTATTTT. Translation gives CASSPRHTMPLTDTQYF.

The rearrangement joins TRBV20-1 to TRBJ2-3; TRBD1 agrees at 9 bases. The CDR3 runs 16 residues. Trimming cost V 3 bases and J 4 bases; bases outside gene matches: 11. CDR1 DFQATT and CDR2 SNEGSKA come from the germline V gene (reference sequence). The CDR3 DNA is TGCAGTGCTAGCAGTTCGACAGGGGGTGGCGCAGATACGCAGTATTTT. Residues: CSASSSTGGGADTQYF.

This clonotype was seen only a few times. The gene calls are TRBV29-1 and TRBJ2-1, with a possible D match to TRBD1 (6 bases). CDR3 length: 13 residues. From germline, CDR1 is SQVTM and CDR2 ANQGSEA. Trimming removed 0 bases from V and 3 bases from J, with 6 bases in between. For the CDR3, the DNA is TGCAGCGTTGAAGACAGGGGCTACAATGAGCAGTTCTTC. Protein sequence: CSVEDRGYNEQFF.

This clonotype was recorded at least ten times. The genes are TRBV5-1 and TRBJ2-1, with 12 positions matching TRBD2. J lost 7 bases, V lost 4 bases, and 6 bases had no gene match. The CDR3 extends over 15 amino acids. CDR1 SGHRS and CDR2 YFSETQ come from the germline V gene. CDR3 region: CASSAILAGGNEQFF. CDR3 DNA sequence: TGCGCCAGCAGCGCAATTCTAGCGGGAGGGAATGAGCAGTTCTTC.

In this sample, this clonotype turned up many times. The V call is TRBV4-1, the J call TRBJ2-7, with 14 bases that match TRBD2. This CDR3 is 18 amino acids long. Germline V CDR1 and CDR2: MGHRA, YSYEKL. J gave up 4 bases and V 3 bases, and 11 bases lay outside the gene matches. CDR3 nucleotide sequence: TGCGCCAGCAGCCACCCCCAGGGGGGACTAGCGGGAGCGTACGAGCAGTACTTC. Its protein is CASSHPQGGLAGAYEQYF.

The rearrangement uses TRBV5-1 and TRBJ1-3; weak D call: TRBD1 (5 bases). V was trimmed by 4 bases and J by 2 bases, leaving 13 bases between them. This CDR3 is built from 15 residues. From germline, CDR1 is SGHRS and CDR2 YFSETQ. The CDR3 region has the DNA TGCGCCAGCAGCCCTCGGGGCAATCCTGGAAACACCATATATTTT. It translates to CASSPRGNPGNTIYF.

The CDR3 loop is CSAPQDLWGSYNEQFF. The CDR3 DNA sequence: TGCAGTGCTCCACAGGACTTGTGGGGCTCCTACAATGAGCAGTTCTTC. The rearrangement uses TRBV20-1 and TRBJ2-1; D possibly matches TRBD1 or TRBD2 (5 bases each). V lost 5 bases, J lost 0 bases, and 17 bases lay in between. CDR3 size: 16 residues. Germline values: CDR1 DFQATT, CDR2 SNEGSKA (reference sequence).

This clonotype turned up a few times. The chain uses TRBV4-1 and TRBJ2-3, with TRBD2 as a possible D gene (6 bases). Germline CDR1 and CDR2: MGHRA and YSYEKL. V was clipped by 0 bases and J by 5 bases, with 12 bases between them. CDR3 length equals 15 residues. The CDR3, as DNA: TGCGCCAGCAGCCAAGATCCGGGAGCTCGAGATACGCAGTATTTT. This sequence encodes CASSQDPGARDTQYF.

The sample holds a few counts of this clonotype. The chain joins TRBV20-1 to TRBJ1-5; tentative D call: TRBD1 (6 bases). V lost 3 bases and J lost 7, with 10 bases in between. Germline V CDR1 and CDR2: DFQATT, SNEGSKA (reference sequence). This CDR3 has 12 amino acids. The CDR3 region is CSASGGGQPQHF. In DNA form, the CDR3 reads TGCAGTGCTAGTGGGGGCGGACAGCCCCAGCATTTT.

The chain has TRBV5-1 and TRBJ2-2, with a weak D call TRBD1 (6 bases). V was pared by 4 bases and J by 4 bases, with 20 bases between. Germline CDR1 is SGHRS and CDR2 is YFSETQ. The CDR3 extends over 17 amino acids. The CDR3 coding sequence is TGCGCCAGCAGCATGGGGGCGTGGGGTATCGGCACCGGGGAGCTGTTTTTT. Its translation is CASSMGAWGIGTGELFF. Full variable domain (missing parts from reference TRBV5-1 and TRBJ2-2): KAGVTQTPRYLIKTRGQQVTLSCSPISGHRSVSWYQQTPGQGLQFLFEYFSETQRNKGNFPGRFSGRQFSNSRSEMNVSTLELGDSALYLCASSMGAWGIGTGELFFGEGSRLTVL.

This clonotype has at least ten counts. The V and J genes are TRBV20-1 and TRBJ2-1; the match to TRBD1 covers 9 bases. V was clipped by 5 bases and J by 7 bases; unmatched bases: 9. The CDR3 length is 14 residues. The germline V gene has CDR1 DFQATT and CDR2 SNEGSKA (reference sequence). The CDR3: CSADRDREGNEQFF. The CDR3 bases are TGCAGTGCTGACCGGGACAGGGAAGGAAATGAGCAGTTCTTC.

CDR3 coding DNA: TGCAGTGCTAGAAAGGCCAAGGCGGAGACCCAGTACTTC. This sequence encodes CSARKAKAETQYF. The rearrangement uses TRBV20-1 and TRBJ2-5; no clear D gene. Trimming cost V 2 bases and J 5 bases, with 12 bases left between them. The CDR3 runs 13 residues. From germline, CDR1 is DFQATT and CDR2 SNEGSKA (reference sequence).

The V and J genes are TRBV7-9 and TRBJ2-5; a possible D gene is TRBD1 (6 bases). Germline CDR1 SEHNR, CDR2 FQNEAQ (reference sequence). The CDR3 contains 16 residues. Trimming pared 5 bases from V and 0 bases from J, leaving 16 bases between. CDR3 in amino acids: CASSVTKTGYQETQYF. CDR3 bases: TGTGCCAGCAGCGTTACCAAAACAGGGTACCAAGAGACCCAGTACTTC.

This clonotype was seen at least ten times. The V gene is TRBV5-1, the J gene TRBJ2-7; TRBD2 matches 10 bases. The CDR3 runs to 16 residues. The ends lost 1 base at V and 5 bases at J; junction bases unmatched: 9. Looked up from germline, CDR1 is SGHRS and CDR2 is YFSETQ. DNA of the CDR3: TGCGCCAGCAGCTTGAGGGCTAGCGGGAGTTTTGACGAGCAGTACTTC. This encodes CASSLRASGSFDEQYF. Full variable domain (missing parts from reference TRBV5-1 and TRBJ2-7): KAGVTQTPRYLIKTRGQQVTLSCSPISGHRSVSWYQQTPGQGLQFLFEYFSETQRNKGNFPGRFSGRQFSNSRSEMNVSTLELGDSALYLCASSLRASGSFDEQYFGPGTRLTVT.